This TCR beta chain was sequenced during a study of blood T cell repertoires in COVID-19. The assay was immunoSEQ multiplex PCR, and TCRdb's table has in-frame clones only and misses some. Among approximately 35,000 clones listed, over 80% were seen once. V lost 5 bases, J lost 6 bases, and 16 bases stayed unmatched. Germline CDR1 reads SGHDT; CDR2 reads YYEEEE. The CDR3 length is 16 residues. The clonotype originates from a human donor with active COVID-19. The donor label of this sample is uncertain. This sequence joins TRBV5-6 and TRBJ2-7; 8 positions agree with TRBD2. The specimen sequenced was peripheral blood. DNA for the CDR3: TGTGCCAGCAGGGGTAGCGGGGCCCCATCGTCATCCGAGCAGTACTTC. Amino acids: CASRGSGAPSSSEQYF.